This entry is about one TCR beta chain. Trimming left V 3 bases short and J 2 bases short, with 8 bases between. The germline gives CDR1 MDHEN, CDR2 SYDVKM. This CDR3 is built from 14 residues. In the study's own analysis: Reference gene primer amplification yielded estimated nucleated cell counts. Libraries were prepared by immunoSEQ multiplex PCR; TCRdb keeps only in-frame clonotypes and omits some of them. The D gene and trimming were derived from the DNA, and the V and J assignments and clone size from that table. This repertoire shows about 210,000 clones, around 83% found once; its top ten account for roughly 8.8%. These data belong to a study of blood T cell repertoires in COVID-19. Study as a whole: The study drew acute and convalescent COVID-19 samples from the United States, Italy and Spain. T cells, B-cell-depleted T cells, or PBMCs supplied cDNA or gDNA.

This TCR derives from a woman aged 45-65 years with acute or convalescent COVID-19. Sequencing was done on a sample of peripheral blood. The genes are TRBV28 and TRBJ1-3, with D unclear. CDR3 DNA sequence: TGTGCCAGCAGTTTGCAGTCTCCTGGAAACACCATATATTTT. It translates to CASSLQSPGNTIYF.